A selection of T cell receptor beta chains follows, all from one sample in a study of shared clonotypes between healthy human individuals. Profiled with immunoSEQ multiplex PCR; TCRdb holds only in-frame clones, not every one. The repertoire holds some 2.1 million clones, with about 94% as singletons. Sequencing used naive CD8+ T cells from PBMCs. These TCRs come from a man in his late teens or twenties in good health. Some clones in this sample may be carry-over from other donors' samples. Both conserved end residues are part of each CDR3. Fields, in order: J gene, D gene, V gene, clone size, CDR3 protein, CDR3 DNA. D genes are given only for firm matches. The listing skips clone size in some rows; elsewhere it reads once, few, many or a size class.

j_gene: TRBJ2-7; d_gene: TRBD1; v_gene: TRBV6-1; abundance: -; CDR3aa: CASSEFRDRYPEQYF; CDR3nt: TGTGCCAGCAGTGAATTCAGGGACAGGTACCCCGAGCAGTACTTC
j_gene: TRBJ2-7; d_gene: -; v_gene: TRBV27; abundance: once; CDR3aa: CASRSPTDYEQYF; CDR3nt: TGTGCCAGCAGGAGCCCAACTGACTACGAGCAGTACTTC
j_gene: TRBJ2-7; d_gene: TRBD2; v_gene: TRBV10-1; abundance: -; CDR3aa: CASSEGVAGATEQYF; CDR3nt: TGCGCCAGCAGTGAGGGAGTAGCGGGAGCCACCGAGCAGTACTTC
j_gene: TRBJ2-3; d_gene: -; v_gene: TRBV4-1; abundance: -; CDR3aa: CASSRIGSDTQYF; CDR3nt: TGCGCCAGCAGCCGGATAGGGAGTGATACGCAGTATTTT
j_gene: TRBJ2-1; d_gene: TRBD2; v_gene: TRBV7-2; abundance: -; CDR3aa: CASSPRLAALAYNEQFF; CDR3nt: TGTGCCAGCAGCCCCCGACTAGCGGCGCTCGCCTACAATGAGCAGTTCTTC
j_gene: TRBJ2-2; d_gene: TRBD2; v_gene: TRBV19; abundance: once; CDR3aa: CASSTLAGGSGELFF; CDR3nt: TGTGCCAGTAGTACGCTAGCGGGAGGTTCCGGGGAGCTGTTTTTT
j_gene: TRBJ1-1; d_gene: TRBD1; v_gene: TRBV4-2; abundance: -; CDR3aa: CASSQDYEGALTEAFF; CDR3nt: TGTGCCAGCAGCCAAGATTACGAGGGGGCTTTAACTGAAGCTTTCTTT
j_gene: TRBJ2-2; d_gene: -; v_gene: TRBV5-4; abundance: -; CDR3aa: CASSLPGGVVTGELFF; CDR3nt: TGTGCCAGCAGCCTCCCCGGAGGGGTAGTGACCGGGGAGCTGTTTTTT
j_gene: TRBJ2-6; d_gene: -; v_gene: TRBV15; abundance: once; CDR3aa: CATSTTRGSRDSGANVLTF; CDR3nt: TGTGCCACCAGCACTACGAGGGGGAGTCGCGACTCTGGGGCCAACGTCCTGACTTTC
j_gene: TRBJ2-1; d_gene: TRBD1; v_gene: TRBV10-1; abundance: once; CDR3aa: CASSSQGALNEQFF; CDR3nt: TGCGCCAGCAGTAGTCAGGGGGCCCTCAATGAGCAGTTCTTC
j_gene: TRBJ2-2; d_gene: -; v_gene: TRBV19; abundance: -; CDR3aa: CASSIGLGGELFF; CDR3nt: TGTGCCAGTAGTATCGGGCTTGGCGGGGAGCTGTTTTTT
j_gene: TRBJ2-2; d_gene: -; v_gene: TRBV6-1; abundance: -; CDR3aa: CASGTWIVTGELFF; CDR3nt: TGTGCCAGCGGGACTTGGATTGTCACCGGGGAGCTGTTTTTT
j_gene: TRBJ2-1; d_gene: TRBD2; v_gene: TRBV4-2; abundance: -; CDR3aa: CASSQDASGSYNEQFF; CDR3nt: TGTGCCAGCAGCCAAGATGCTAGCGGGAGCTACAATGAGCAGTTCTTC
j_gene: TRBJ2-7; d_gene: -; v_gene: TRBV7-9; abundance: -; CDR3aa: CASSLGRGEFYEQYF; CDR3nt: TGTGCCAGCAGCTTAGGCAGGGGGGAATTCTACGAGCAGTACTTC
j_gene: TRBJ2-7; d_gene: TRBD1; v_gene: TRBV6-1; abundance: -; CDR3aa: CASRDRGLSYEQYF; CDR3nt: TGTGCCAGTAGAGACAGGGGCCTCTCCTACGAGCAGTACTTC
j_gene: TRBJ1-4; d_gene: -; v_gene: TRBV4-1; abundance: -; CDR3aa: CASSPGHSLTATNEKLFF; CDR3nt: TGCGCCAGCAGCCCGGGGCACAGCTTAACTGCAACTAATGAAAAACTGTTTTTT
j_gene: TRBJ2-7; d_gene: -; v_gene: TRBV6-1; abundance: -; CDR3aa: CASSESELSWSYEQYF; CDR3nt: TGTGCCAGCAGTGAATCTGAGCTTAGCTGGTCCTACGAGCAGTACTTC
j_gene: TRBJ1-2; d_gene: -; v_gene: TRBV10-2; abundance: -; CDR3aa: CASSESPGRYGYTF; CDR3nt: TGCGCCAGCAGTGAGTCGCCGGGACGCTATGGCTACACCTTC
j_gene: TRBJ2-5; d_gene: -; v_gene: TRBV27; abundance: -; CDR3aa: CASSPAGTVKRPGYF; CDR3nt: TGTGCCAGCAGCCCTGCGGGGACGGTAAAGAGACCTGGGTACTTC
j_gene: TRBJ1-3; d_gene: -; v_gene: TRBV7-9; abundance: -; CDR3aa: CASSYTRASGNTIYF; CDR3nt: TGTGCCAGCAGCTACACCAGAGCCTCTGGAAACACCATATATTTT
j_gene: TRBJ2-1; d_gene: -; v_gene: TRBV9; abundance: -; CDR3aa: CASSPRGGFNEQFF; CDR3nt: TGTGCCAGCAGCCCACGTGGGGGGTTCAATGAGCAGTTCTTC
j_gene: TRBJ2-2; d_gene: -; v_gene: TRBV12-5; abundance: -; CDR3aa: CASGLVPLWETNTGELFF; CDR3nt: TGTGCTAGTGGTTTGGTACCGCTCTGGGAAACGAACACCGGGGAGCTGTTTTTT
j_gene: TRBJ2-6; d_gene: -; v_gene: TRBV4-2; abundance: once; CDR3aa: CASKGGSGANVLTF; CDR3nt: TGTGCCAGCAAGGGGGGCTCCGGGGCCAACGTCCTGACTTTC
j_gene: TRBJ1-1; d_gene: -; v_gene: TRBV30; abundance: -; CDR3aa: CAWCLRGTEAFF; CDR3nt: TGTGCCTGGTGCCTCAGGGGTACTGAAGCTTTCTTT
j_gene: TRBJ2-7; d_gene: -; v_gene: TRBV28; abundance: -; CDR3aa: CASSLRTSRGSYEQYF; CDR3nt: TGTGCCAGCAGCCTAAGGACATCCCGAGGGTCCTACGAGCAGTACTTC
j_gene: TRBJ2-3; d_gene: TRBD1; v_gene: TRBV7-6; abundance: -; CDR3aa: CASSPDRESTDTQYF; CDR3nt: TGTGCCAGCAGCCCCGACAGGGAATCCACAGATACGCAGTATTTT
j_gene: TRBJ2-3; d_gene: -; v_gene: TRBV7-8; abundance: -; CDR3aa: CASSPIGRSTDTQYF; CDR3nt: TGTGCCAGCAGTCCAATCGGTAGGAGCACAGATACGCAGTATTTT
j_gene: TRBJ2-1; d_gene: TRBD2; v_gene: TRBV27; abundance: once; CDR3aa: CASRVGTSGRALLYNEQFF; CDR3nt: TGTGCCAGCAGGGTAGGGACTAGCGGGAGGGCCCTTCTCTACAATGAGCAGTTCTTC
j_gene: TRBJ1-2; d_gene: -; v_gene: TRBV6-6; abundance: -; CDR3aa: CASSYKALGGPDGYTF; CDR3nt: TGTGCCAGCAGTTACAAGGCTTTAGGGGGACCCGATGGCTACACCTTC
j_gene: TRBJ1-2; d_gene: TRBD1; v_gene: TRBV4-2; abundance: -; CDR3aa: CASSQEGQFYGYTF; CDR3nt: TGTGCCAGCAGCCAAGAGGGACAGTTCTATGGCTACACCTTC
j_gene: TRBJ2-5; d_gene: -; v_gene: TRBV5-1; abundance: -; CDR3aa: CASSPAGTQYF; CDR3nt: TGCGCCAGCAGCCCCGCCGGGACCCAGTACTTC
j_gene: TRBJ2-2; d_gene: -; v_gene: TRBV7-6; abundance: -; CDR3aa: CASSLGGSGELFF; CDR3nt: TGTGCCAGCAGCTTAGGAGGATCCGGGGAGCTGTTTTTT
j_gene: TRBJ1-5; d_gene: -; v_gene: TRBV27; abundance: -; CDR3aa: CASSTRRDVGQPQHF; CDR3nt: TGTGCCAGCAGTACCCGCCGGGACGTAGGACAGCCCCAGCATTTT
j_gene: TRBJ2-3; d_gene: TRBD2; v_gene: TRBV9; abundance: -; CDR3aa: CASSPQGTRGPTDTQYF; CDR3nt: TGTGCCAGCAGCCCCCAAGGGACTAGAGGTCCCACAGATACGCAGTATTTT
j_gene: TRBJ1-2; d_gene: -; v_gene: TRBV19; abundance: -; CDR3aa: CASTRDGYTF; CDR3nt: TGTGCCAGTACCAGGGATGGCTACACCTTC
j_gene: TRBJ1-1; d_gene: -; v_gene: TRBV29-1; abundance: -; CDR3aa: CSVEMLTGMNTEAFF; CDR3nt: TGCAGCGTTGAGATGTTGACAGGCATGAACACTGAAGCTTTCTTT
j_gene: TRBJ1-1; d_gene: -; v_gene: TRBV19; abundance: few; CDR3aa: CASGWSVEAFF; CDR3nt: TGTGCCAGTGGGTGGTCCGTTGAAGCTTTCTTT
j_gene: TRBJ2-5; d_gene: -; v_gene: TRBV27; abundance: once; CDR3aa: CASSLSGRGVGTQYF; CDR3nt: TGTGCCAGCAGTTTATCTGGCAGGGGTGTTGGGACCCAGTACTTC
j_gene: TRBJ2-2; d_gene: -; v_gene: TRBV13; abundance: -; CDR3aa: CASRVQANQNTGELFF; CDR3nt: TGTGCCAGCAGAGTACAGGCTAATCAGAACACCGGGGAGCTGTTTTTT
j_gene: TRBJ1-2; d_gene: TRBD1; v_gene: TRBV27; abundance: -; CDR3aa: CASSFIGQGYGYTF; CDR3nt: TGTGCCAGCAGTTTTATAGGACAGGGATATGGCTACACCTTC